This TCR beta chain stems from a study of neoadjuvant anti-PD-1 for oral cavity cancer (dated by TCRdb to the early 2020s). Describing the broader study: Patients mostly received three to four biweekly doses of nivolumab at 3 mg/kg before curative-intent surgical resection. A fourth nivolumab dose was given around day 43 to patients without progression, and definitive surgical resection was performed in those patients on days 50-56. Patients with complete response, partial response or stable disease by RECIST 1.1 were defined as responders, whereas patients with progression were defined as non-responders. The parent correlative cohort had over ten patients and a response rate of 30% to 35%. Study-wide findings and limitations: Within PBMCs, T cell clonality (Gini index) was significantly higher in non-responders than responders after neoadjuvant nivolumab. The TCR analyses had only a few patients in each response group, and the authors called for validation in larger cohorts. Higher pretreatment blood Treg/Th17 ratios correlated with higher pretreatment blood TCRbeta clonality and lower post-treatment tumor TCRbeta clonality.

PBMC libraries used mostly 450 to 500 ng of input genomic DNA for deep sequencing, with six replicates per sample. The immunoSEQ hsTCRbeta kit was used to prepare TCRbeta libraries, following the manufacturer's instructions. Sequencing of the completed libraries took place using an Illumina NovaSeq 6000 S4 flow cell after they had been pooled to 3 nM. In the authors' own workflow: Raw data preprocessing and quality control were performed with the immunoSEQ Analyzer. The analysis was restricted to productive rearrangements, with each unique CDR3 amino acid sequence defining a clonotype. Repertoire clonality was estimated as the Gini-Simpson index, computed with the R package tcR. Student's t test was used to compare Gini indices, while Pearson correlation assessed associations with tumor size change. Held by TCRdb, this immuneACCESS table contains in-frame sequences only and omits some clones. Under half of the omission traces to an unresolved V gene where checked; the cause of the rest is unknown. For V, J and clone size, that table is used; D and trimming come from the DNA. In this sample the table shows 15,000 or so clones, 65% of which occur a single time. 2.5% to 3% of the sample goes to the ten largest clones.

Per the publication, the time point label means: before neoadjuvant nivolumab. The patients had newly diagnosed stage II-IVA oral cavity squamous cell carcinoma and had not received any prior systemic or radiation treatment. Everyone in the cohort had locally advanced, HPV-negative oral cavity squamous cell carcinoma. No culture maintenance or expansion was done, as the peripheral blood mononuclear cells went straight to analysis. Samples were obtained from a longitudinal correlative study of a single-arm phase II trial of neoadjuvant nivolumab in oral cavity squamous cell carcinoma. Subject-matched pre- and post-treatment PBMCs and tumors from three responders and three non-responders were subjected to genomic DNA-based TCRbeta sequencing. Peripheral blood mononuclear cells were collected before nivolumab treatment and again after treatment, at the time of surgery. Genomic DNA was isolated from PBMCs using the Maxwell RSC DNA from Cells kit.

Cut back by 0 bases and 9 bases, the V and J ends lie 6 bases apart. From the cysteine up to the phenylalanine, the CDR3 has a length of 11 residues. The entry retains the CDR3 DNA only, 33 bases that are in frame from base 1. Via the germline V gene, CDR1 is SNHLY and CDR2 FYNNEI. Regarding this clone: Its recognized antigen is unknown. Per-nucleotide qualities are absent, and no much larger clonotype sits a single base away.

Sequencing was performed on PBMCs, taken before nivolumab (anti-PD-1) treatment. The TCR originated in a person aged 35-79 years with oral cavity squamous cell carcinoma. The rearrangement combines TRBV2 with TRBJ2-7, with no confidently assigned D gene. CDR3 reads: CASSEARMQYF. The DNA sequence is as follows: TGTGCCAGCAGTGAAGCCCGAATGCAGTACTTC.